The T cell receptor (beta chain) under discussion was sequenced for a study of cytomegalovirus exposure and HLA in healthy donors. Findings and limits, study-wide: Specificity for CMV antigens was confirmed in vitro for a few of the CMV-associated chains.

This clone has just one count. Its antigen is as yet unknown. Generated by immunoSEQ multiplex PCR, the TCRdb table keeps only in-frame clones and is missing some. The sample lists approximately 280,000 clones; around 86% were seen once. Sequencing input: PBMCs. This receptor was taken from a woman between 18 and 30 years old in good health and CMV-seronegative.

Written as DNA, the CDR3 is TGCGCCAGCAGCCACACTCGGGATGAAGCTTTCTTT. This codes for CASSHTRDEAFF. The chain employs TRBV4-1 and TRBJ1-1, with no clear D. The germline V gene has CDR1 MGHRA and CDR2 YSYEKL. The CDR3 contains 12 residues. Trimming pared 3 bases from V and 7 bases from J, leaving 9 bases between.